The TCR beta chain described here comes from a study of shared clonotypes between healthy human individuals. For the study at large: The donor pool was made up of a couple of women and three men aged 18 to 49.

J lost 8 bases, V lost 4 bases, and 1 base had no gene match. This CDR3 is built from 12 residues. Germline CDR1 SGHDN, CDR2 FVKESK. As regards this clone: Its antigen is not known.

Measured with immunoSEQ multiplex PCR; TCRdb has only the in-frame clones, and not every one. The table lists about 320,000 clones, around nine tenths of them singletons. Study findings and constraints: Richness estimates generally favored naive over memory subsets.

Material for sequencing was memory CD8+ T cells sorted from blood. Subset in this sample: CD45RO+ cells pooled with CCR7-negative TemRA cells. The chain joins TRBV14 to TRBJ2-1, with 8 bases fitting TRBD2. The source is a man younger than 35 in good health. CDR3 DNA: TGTGCCAGCAGCCCAGCGGGAGATGAGCAGTTCTTC. This translates into CASSPAGDEQFF. The entire variable domain, with the rest obtained from reference TRBV14 and TRBJ2-1, is as follows: EAGVTQFPSHSVIEKGQTVTLRCDPISGHDNLYWYRRVMGKEIKFLLHFVKESKQDESGMPNNRFLAERTGGTYSTLKVQPAELEDSGVYFCASSPAGDEQFFGPGTRLTVL.